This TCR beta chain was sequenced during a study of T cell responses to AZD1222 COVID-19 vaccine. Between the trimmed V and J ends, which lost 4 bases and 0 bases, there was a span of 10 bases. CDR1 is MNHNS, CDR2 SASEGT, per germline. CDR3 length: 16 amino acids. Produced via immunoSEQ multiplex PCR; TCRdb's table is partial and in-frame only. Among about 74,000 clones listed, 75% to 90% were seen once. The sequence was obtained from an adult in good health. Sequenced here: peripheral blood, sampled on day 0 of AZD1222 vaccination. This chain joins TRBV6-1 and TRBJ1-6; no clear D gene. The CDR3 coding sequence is TGTGCCAGCAGTGTTGGCAGTAGCTCCTATAATTCACCCCTCCACTTT. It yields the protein CASSVGSSSYNSPLHF.